This T cell receptor (beta chain) was retrieved from a study of blood T cells in healthy people across ages. The overall study: Through template switching, about one barcoded beta molecule was captured per two T cells, as measured in model experiments. Study results and caveats: Comparison with aged donors showed that long-lived donors had more naive CD4+ cells and higher diversity.

Primed by a sample-barcoded 5' primer and a J-beta primer mix, a second PCR proceeded for about 6 to 12 cycles. MiXCR, run by TCRdb on the 5' RACE reads, gives a single entry per CDR3 protein. The sample has more than 600,000 distinct CDR3 sequences, around 25% seen once; the top ten hold more than 7.5%. This clonotype appeared a few times. Its antigen is as yet unknown. The CDR3 sequence is 15 residues long. Per the germline V gene, CDR1 is MNHEY and CDR2 is SVGEGT. A further study also used this sample, focusing on T cells of mothers and their children. This second study says: Reads recorded for TCR beta CDR3 numbered over 9 million per mother and around 3 million per child.

The sample comprised blood. The TCR originated in a boy younger than 18 in good health. The J gene is TRBJ2-5, the V gene TRBV6-2 or TRBV6-3, with D possibly matching TRBD1 (6 bases). The J call is uncertain, as TRBJ2-1 better fits the DNA end. CDR3 region: CASSERWGPWNEQFF. Here the CDR3 DNA reads TGTGCCAGCAGTGAGCGGTGGGGGCCATGGAATGAGCAGTTCTTC.